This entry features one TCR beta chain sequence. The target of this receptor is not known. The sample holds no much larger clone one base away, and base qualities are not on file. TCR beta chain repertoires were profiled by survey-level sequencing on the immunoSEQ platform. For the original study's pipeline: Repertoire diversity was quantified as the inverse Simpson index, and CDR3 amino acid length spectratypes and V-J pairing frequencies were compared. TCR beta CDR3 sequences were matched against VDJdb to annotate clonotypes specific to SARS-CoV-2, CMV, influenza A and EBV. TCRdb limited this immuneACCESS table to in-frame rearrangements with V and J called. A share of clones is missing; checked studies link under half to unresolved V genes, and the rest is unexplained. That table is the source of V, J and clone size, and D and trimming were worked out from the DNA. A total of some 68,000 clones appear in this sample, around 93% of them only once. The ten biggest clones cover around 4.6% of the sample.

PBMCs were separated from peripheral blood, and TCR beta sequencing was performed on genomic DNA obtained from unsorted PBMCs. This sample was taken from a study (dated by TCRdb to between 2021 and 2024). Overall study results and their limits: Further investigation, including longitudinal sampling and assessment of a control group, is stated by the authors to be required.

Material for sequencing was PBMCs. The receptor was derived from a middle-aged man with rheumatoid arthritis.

The nucleotides are TGTGCCAGCAGTTTATCCTACCAAATAATAAAACCAGATACGCAGTATTTT. The translation is CASSLSYQIIKPDTQYF. The chain was built from TRBV27 and TRBJ2-3; no D gene can be assigned with confidence. From the germline V gene (reference sequence), CDR1 is MNHEY and CDR2 is SMNVEV. Taken from cysteine to phenylalanine, the CDR3 has 17 residues. The entry retains the CDR3 DNA only, 51 bases that are in frame from base 1. V is clipped by 0 bases and J by 4 bases, and the sequence between their germline boundaries is 17 bases long.